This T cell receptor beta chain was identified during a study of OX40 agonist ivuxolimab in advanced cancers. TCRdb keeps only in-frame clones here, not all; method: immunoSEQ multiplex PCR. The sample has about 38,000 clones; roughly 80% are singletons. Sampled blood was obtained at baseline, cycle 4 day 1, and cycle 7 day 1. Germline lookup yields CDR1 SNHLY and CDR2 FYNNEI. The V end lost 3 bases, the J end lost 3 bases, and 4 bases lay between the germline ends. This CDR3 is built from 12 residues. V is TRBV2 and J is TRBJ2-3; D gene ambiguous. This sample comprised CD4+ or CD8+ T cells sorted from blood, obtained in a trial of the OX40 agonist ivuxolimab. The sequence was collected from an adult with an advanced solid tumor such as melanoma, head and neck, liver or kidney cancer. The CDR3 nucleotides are TGTGCCAGCAGTGACTATACAGATACGCAGTATTTT. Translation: CASSDYTDTQYF.